These 27 T cell receptor beta chains were sequenced from one sample in a study of OX40 agonist ivuxolimab in advanced cancers. The library was built by means of the immunoSEQ multiplex PCR assay. Entries here come from immuneACCESS through TCRdb and include only in-frame sequences with V and J called. Some clones fail to appear in such tables; in the studies checked, an unresolved V gene covers under half of the shortfall, and the cause of the remainder is unknown. For this sample there are more than 60,000 clones; more than 65% appear just once. The biggest ten clones account for roughly 4.5% of the sample. This specimen consisted of CD4+ or CD8+ T cells sorted from blood, obtained in a trial of the OX40 agonist ivuxolimab. The receptor source for this set is an adult with an advanced solid tumor such as melanoma, head and neck, liver or kidney cancer.

This chain links TRBV6-1 with TRBJ2-5; D call uncertain. V was cut by 8 bases and J by 5 bases, with 9 bases left in between. The CDR3 totals 11 residues. The germline V gene encodes CDR1 MNHNS and CDR2 SASEGT. CDR3 loop: CASHVGETQYF. The CDR3 bases are TGTGCCAGCCACGTTGGGGAGACCCAGTACTTC.

The chain recombines TRBV2 with TRBJ2-3, with 8 bases identical to TRBD2. Germline V gene lookup returns CDR1 SNHLY and CDR2 FYNNEI. V lost 3 bases, J lost 6 bases, and 11 bases stayed unmatched. The CDR3 contains 16 residues. The CDR3 DNA follows: TGTGCCAGCAGTGATCGGGGGGGATTAACCTGGGATACGCAGTATTTT. This encodes CASSDRGGLTWDTQYF. Looking up the rest from reference TRBV2 and TRBJ2-3 gives the full variable domain: EPEVTQTPSHQVTQMGQEVILRCVPISNHLYFYWYRQILGQKVEFLVSFYNNEISEKSEIFDDQFSVERPDGSNFTLKIRSTKLEDSAMYFCASSDRGGLTWDTQYFGPGTRLTVL.

The V gene is TRBV19, the J gene TRBJ1-2, with D maybe TRBD1 (6 bases). The germline V and J ends were trimmed by 7 bases and 7 bases, with 19 bases remaining between them. The CDR3 has 14 residues. Germline V gene lookup returns CDR1 LNHDA and CDR2 SQIVND (reference sequence). CDR3 amino acids: CASKEPGGAGGYTF. The CDR3 DNA sequence: TGTGCCAGTAAAGAACCGGGGGGCGCCGGTGGCTACACCTTC. Complete variable domain (other parts from reference TRBV19 and TRBJ1-2): DGGITQSPKYLFRKEGQNVTLSCEQNLNHDAMYWYRQDPGQGLRLIYYSQIVNDFQKGDIAEGYSVSREKKESFPLTVTSAQKNPTAFYLCASKEPGGAGGYTFGSGTRLTVV.

This chain joins TRBV2 and TRBJ2-1; no firm D call. Germline CDR1 SNHLY, CDR2 FYNNEI. Trimming took off 6 bases at V and 0 bases at J, with 6 bases between the two ends. The CDR3 is made up of 13 amino acids. Here the CDR3 reads CASSKSSYNEQFF. Written as DNA, the CDR3 is TGTGCCAGCAGCAAAAGCTCCTACAATGAGCAGTTCTTC.

This clone has just one count. The chain links TRBV4-3 to TRBJ2-5; D unresolved. Trimming cost V 4 bases and J 5 bases, with 11 bases left between them. The germline V gene encodes CDR1 LGHNA and CDR2 YSLEER. The CDR3 runs 13 residues. CDR3 region: CASSPDRWETQYF. The CDR3 DNA is TGCGCCAGCAGCCCGGACCGATGGGAGACCCAGTACTTC.

CDR3 nucleotides: TGTGCCAGCAGCGGGATGATCGGACAGACGAGCTCTGGAAACACCATATATTTT. Protein: CASSGMIGQTSSGNTIYF. This chain uses TRBV7-9 with TRBJ1-3; D perhaps matches TRBD1 (6 bases). V lost 5 bases, J lost 0 bases, and 20 bases lay in between. Germline V CDR1 and CDR2: SEHNR, FQNEAQ (reference sequence). The CDR3 covers 18 residues.

The chain recombines TRBV5-1 with TRBJ1-2, with a weak D call TRBD1 (5 bases). Germline assignment: CDR1 SGHRS and CDR2 YFSETQ. The CDR3 spans 13 residues. V was trimmed by 5 bases and J by 1 base, leaving 9 bases between them. The CDR3 sequence is CASRGDVNYGYTF. The CDR3 coding sequence is TGCGCCAGCAGGGGGGACGTTAACTATGGCTACACCTTC.

V gene TRBV6-1 combines with J gene TRBJ1-1; no clear D. Trimming pared 1 base from V and 1 base from J, leaving 4 bases between. Germline V gene lookup returns CDR1 MNHNS and CDR2 SASEGT. CDR3 length: 13 amino acids. The CDR3 region has the DNA TGTGCCAGCAGTGAAGTTTGGAACACTGAAGCTTTCTTT. It translates to CASSEVWNTEAFF.

The V gene is TRBV5-4, the J gene TRBJ2-1; the match to TRBD1 covers 10 bases. The V gene's germline CDR1 is SGHNT and CDR2 YYREEE (reference sequence). The V and J ends lost 6 bases and 8 bases, in that order; junction bases with no gene match: 11. The CDR3 length is 15 residues. This CDR3 is CASTTGDRGNDEQFF. The CDR3 region has the DNA TGTGCCAGCACCACGGGGGACAGGGGCAACGATGAGCAGTTCTTC.

The chain couples TRBV5-8 to TRBJ2-5; TRBD1 matches at 8 bases. In germline, CDR1 is SGHTS, CDR2 YDEGEE. After removal of 2 bases from V and 2 bases from J, the junction contained 5 bases not matched to a gene. This CDR3 has 15 amino acids. In DNA, the CDR3 is TGTGCCAGCAGCTTATTTGGGACAGGTCAAGAGACCCAGTACTTC. Protein sequence: CASSLFGTGQETQYF.

The genes are TRBV6-5 and TRBJ1-2; 9 bases map to TRBD1. The CDR3 has 14 amino acids. The V and J ends lost 6 bases and 2 bases, in that order; junction bases with no gene match: 4. CDR1 and CDR2 (germline): MNHEY, SVGAGI. The CDR3 reads CASRQGTGNYGYTF. The CDR3 nucleotides are TGTGCCAGCAGACAAGGGACAGGGAACTATGGCTACACCTTC.

The V call is TRBV6-1, the J call TRBJ2-7; D unclear. Germline lookup yields CDR1 MNHNS and CDR2 SASEGT. The CDR3 consists of 15 residues. The V end was cut by 4 bases, the J end by 1 base, with 14 bases between. The CDR3: CASSALSGSSYEQYF. DNA of the CDR3: TGTGCCAGCAGTGCCCTTTCAGGCAGTTCCTACGAGCAGTACTTC.

This chain connects TRBV6-1 to TRBJ2-3; TRBD1 agrees at 10 bases. The CDR3 has 17 residues. Germline-derived CDR1 and CDR2 are MNHNS and SASEGT. Trimming at V came to 4 bases and at J to 1 base, leaving 8 bases not matched to a gene. CDR3 region: CASSASTGTGGTDTQYF. The CDR3 nucleotides are TGTGCCAGCAGTGCCTCGACCGGGACAGGGGGCACAGATACGCAGTATTTT.

The rearrangement links TRBV28 to TRBJ2-7; TRBD1 aligns across 9 bases. CDR1 and CDR2 (germline): MDHEN, SYDVKM. V lost 3 bases, J lost 0 bases, and 6 bases stayed unmatched. The CDR3 totals 16 residues. This CDR3 is CASSFHPGQGSYEQYF. CDR3 DNA sequence: TGTGCCAGCAGTTTTCATCCGGGACAGGGCTCCTACGAGCAGTACTTC.

The CDR3 nucleotides read TGTGCCAGTAGTATAGATGCTCGGGTTGAGCAGTTCTTC. This codes for CASSIDARVEQFF. The rearrangement links TRBV19 to TRBJ2-1, with D uncertain. The CDR3 runs 13 residues. V lost 0 bases and J 9 bases, leaving 9 bases between the germline ends. Germline V gene sequence: CDR1 LNHDA, CDR2 SQIVND (reference sequence).

V and J are TRBV28 and TRBJ1-2, with TRBD1 identical over 9 bases. Germline V gives CDR1 MDHEN, CDR2 SYDVKM. The junction had 8 bases not matched to a gene; V was cut back by 1 base and J by 8 bases. CDR3 length: 15 amino acids. CDR3 protein: CASSLLTGGESGYTF. CDR3 bases: TGTGCCAGCAGTTTATTAACAGGGGGCGAATCCGGCTACACCTTC.

The chain links TRBV18 to TRBJ1-2; TRBD1 is a possible D gene (6 bases). In germline, CDR1 is KGHSH, CDR2 LQKENI. The CDR3 totals 13 residues. The V end was cut by 2 bases, the J end by 6 bases, with 10 bases between. The CDR3, as DNA: TGTGCCAGCTCACCAGGGGGGGCGGATGGCTACACCTTC. Residues: CASSPGGADGYTF.

This clone was seen only once. The gene calls are TRBV5-1 and TRBJ1-5; D is ambiguous. The germline V gene encodes CDR1 SGHRS and CDR2 YFSETQ. The V end lost 2 bases, the J end lost 6 bases, and 15 bases lay between the germline ends. CDR3 length: 15 residues. The chain's CDR3 is CASSLKPDEGQPQHF. CDR3 bases: TGCGCCAGCAGCTTAAAGCCAGACGAGGGTCAGCCCCAGCATTTT.

The chain combines TRBV7-9 with TRBJ2-1; 9 bases agree with TRBD1. Trimming at V came to 4 bases and at J to 4 bases, leaving 5 bases not matched to a gene. Germline CDR1 and CDR2: SEHNR and FQNEAQ (reference sequence). The CDR3 runs to 15 residues. CDR3 loop: CASSSGQGSYNEQFF. The CDR3 nucleotides read TGTGCCAGCAGCTCTGGACAGGGGTCGTACAATGAGCAGTTCTTC.

This clone appeared a few times. V is TRBV10-3 and J is TRBJ1-2, with a tentative D call TRBD1 (5 bases). The length of the CDR3 is 11 residues. The V end lost 8 bases, the J end lost 4 bases, and 8 bases lay between the germline ends. Per the germline V gene, CDR1 is ENHRY and CDR2 is SYGVKD. CDR3 protein: CAIGGLYGYTF. The CDR3 DNA reads as TGTGCCATCGGGGGTCTCTATGGCTACACCTTC.

The rearrangement links TRBV6-6 to TRBJ2-5; D is unclear. With 8 bases removed from V and 5 bases from J, the gap between germline ends came to 15 bases. There are 13 residues in the CDR3. Germline loops: CDR1 MNHNY, CDR2 SVGAGI (reference sequence). CDR3 sequence reads: CASGGRLAETQYF. The CDR3 bases are TGTGCCAGCGGTGGACGCCTCGCGGAGACCCAGTACTTC.

The rearrangement joins TRBV14 to TRBJ2-3; a possible D gene is TRBD1 (6 bases). V lost 4 bases, J lost 6 bases, and 17 bases lay in between. The CDR3 length is 15 residues. In germline, CDR1 is SGHDN, CDR2 FVKESK. The CDR3 protein is CASSRSGAMYDTQYF. The CDR3 DNA sequence: TGTGCCAGCAGCCGTTCAGGGGCCATGTACGATACGCAGTATTTT.

The chain combines TRBV18 with TRBJ2-7, with D possibly matching TRBD2 (5 bases). Germline values: CDR1 KGHSH, CDR2 LQKENI. The CDR3 has 14 residues. The ends were cut back, 4 bases at V and 0 bases at J, with 10 bases in the middle. CDR3 bases: TGTGCCAGCTCACGCGGACTTAACTCCTACGAGCAGTACTTC. This encodes CASSRGLNSYEQYF. The variable domain in full, completed from reference TRBV18 and TRBJ2-7, reads NAGVMQNPRHLVRRRGQEARLRCSPMKGHSHVYWYRQLPEEGLKFMVYLQKENIIDESGMPKERFSAEFPKEGPSILRIQQVVRGDSAAYFCASSRGLNSYEQYFGPGTRLTVT.

The chain joins TRBV28 to TRBJ2-2; the match to TRBD1 covers 7 bases. The CDR3 loop spans 15 amino acids. Germline values: CDR1 MDHEN, CDR2 SYDVKM. V was pared by 6 bases and J by 2 bases, with 6 bases of the junction left unmatched. CDR3 amino acids: CASRKQGFNTGELFF. CDR3 sequence (DNA): TGTGCCAGCAGAAAACAGGGGTTCAACACCGGGGAGCTGTTTTTT. The complete variable domain, with remaining parts taken from reference TRBV28 and TRBJ2-2, reads DVKVTQSSRYLVKRTGEKVFLECVQDMDHENMFWYRQDPGLGLRLIYFSYDVKMKEKGDIPEGYSVSREKKERFSLILESASTNQTSMYLCASRKQGFNTGELFFGEGSRLTVL.

The chain is built from TRBV29-1 and TRBJ2-3; D unclear. Trimming stripped 3 bases from V and 3 bases from J, with 10 bases between. The CDR3 loop spans 13 amino acids. The germline CDR1 and CDR2 sequences are SQVTM and ANQGSEA. CDR3 DNA: TGCAGCGTTGATCATCCAGCGACAGATACGCAGTATTTT. Translating it yields CSVDHPATDTQYF.

The table lists this clone with a count of one. The chain is built from TRBV2 and TRBJ2-2, with a possible D match to TRBD1 (6 bases). The V end lost 2 bases, the J end lost 1 base, and 20 bases lay between the germline ends. Germline CDR1 SNHLY, CDR2 FYNNEI. CDR3 length equals 19 residues. CDR3 coding DNA: TGTGCCAGCAGTGAATCGGGGTGGGGGACAAGCCGGAACACCGGGGAGCTGTTTTTT. This translates into CASSESGWGTSRNTGELFF.

The genes are TRBV6-6 and TRBJ2-5; 7 bases line up with TRBD1. CDR3 length equals 15 residues. With V trimmed by 2 bases and J by 5 bases, 8 bases remained unmatched. CDR1 MNHNY and CDR2 SVGAGI come from the germline V gene (reference sequence). Written as DNA, the CDR3 is TGTGCCAGCAGTTACATTCGACAGGGCGGGGAGACCCAGTACTTC. Its translation is CASSYIRQGGETQYF.